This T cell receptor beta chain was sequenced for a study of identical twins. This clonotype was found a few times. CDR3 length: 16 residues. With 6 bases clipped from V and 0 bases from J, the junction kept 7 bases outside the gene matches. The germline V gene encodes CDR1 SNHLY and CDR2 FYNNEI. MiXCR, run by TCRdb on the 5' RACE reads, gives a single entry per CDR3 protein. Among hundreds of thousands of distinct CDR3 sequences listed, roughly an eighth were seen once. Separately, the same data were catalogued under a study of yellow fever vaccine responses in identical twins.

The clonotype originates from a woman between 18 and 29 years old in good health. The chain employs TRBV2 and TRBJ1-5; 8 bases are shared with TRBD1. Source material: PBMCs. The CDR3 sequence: CASSDRTGISNQPQHF. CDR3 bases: TGTGCCAGCAGCGACCGGACAGGGATTAGCAATCAGCCCCAGCATTTT.